Shown below are 29 T cell receptor beta chains from a single sample sequenced in a study of graft-versus-host responses after intestinal transplantation. Method: immunoSEQ multiplex PCR; TCRdb's copy keeps in-frame clones and lacks some. The table includes 75,000 to 100,000 clones, around 90% detected once. The source was PBMCs, collected 450 to 480 days after intestinal transplant. Receptors were obtained from a human patient who received an intestinal transplant, so some T cells may come from the graft donor.

The V call is TRBV6-5, the J call TRBJ2-7; 10 bases are shared with TRBD2. Germline loops: CDR1 MNHEY, CDR2 SVGAGI. V trimming: 11 bases; J trimming: 2 bases; junction bases outside the gene matches: 6. The CDR3 extends over 13 amino acids. CDR3 nucleotides: TGTGCCGCAAGCGGGGGGGGAACCTACGAGCAGTACTTC. It encodes CAASGGGTYEQYF.

V and J are TRBV7-2 and TRBJ2-7, with 12 bases matching TRBD2. This CDR3 comprises 15 residues. J gave up 4 bases and V 2 bases, and 3 bases lay outside the gene matches. Germline V gene data show CDR1 as SGHTA and CDR2 as FQGNSA. The CDR3 region is CASSLLAGGLYEQYF. The CDR3 DNA reads as TGTGCCAGCAGCTTACTAGCGGGGGGGCTTTACGAGCAGTACTTC.

The chain has TRBV7-3 and TRBJ2-7; D perhaps matches TRBD2 (5 bases). The CDR3 covers 14 residues. V lost 5 bases, J lost 3 bases, and 14 bases lay in between. In germline, CDR1 is SGHTA, CDR2 FQGTGA. This CDR3 is CASSLGAGDYEQYF. In nucleotides, the CDR3 is TGTGCCAGCAGCCTAGGCGCCGGGGACTACGAGCAGTACTTC. Drawing the rest from reference TRBV7-3 and TRBJ2-7, the complete variable domain is GAGVSQTPSNKVTEKGKYVELRCDPISGHTALYWYRQSLGQGPEFLIYFQGTGAADDSGLPNDRFFAVRPEGSVSTLKIQRTERGDSAVYLCASSLGAGDYEQYFGPGTRLTVT.

The chain recombines TRBV5-1 with TRBJ2-5; D may be TRBD2 (6 bases). The last part of the DNA fits TRBJ2-7 better; the J call may be wrong. The germline V gene has CDR1 SGHRS and CDR2 YFSETQ. The CDR3 has 15 amino acids. The CDR3 nucleotides are TGCGCCAGCTCGGAGGGAGGTGGGGGTTTGTACGAGCAGTACTTC. It is translated as CASSEGGGGLYEQYF.

This clone was observed a single time. The chain joins TRBV9 to TRBJ2-5, with a possible D match to TRBD2 (7 bases). This CDR3 is built from 16 residues. V lost 3 bases to trimming and J lost 4 bases, with 19 bases between them. The germline gives CDR1 SGDLS, CDR2 YYNGEE. The CDR3 DNA reads TGTGCCAGCAGCGCCACGTGGGGGGGCCTGGGAGAGACCCAGTACTTC. Amino acid sequence: CASSATWGGLGETQYF.

This sequence joins TRBV5-1 and TRBJ1-6; no clear D. This CDR3 has 14 residues. Germline values: CDR1 SGHRS, CDR2 YFSETQ. The V end was cut by 0 bases, the J end by 6 bases, with 7 bases between. CDR3 bases: TGCGCCAGCAGCTTGGCGGGAGGTAATTCACCCCTCCACTTT. Translating gives CASSLAGGNSPLHF.

The gene calls are TRBV18 and TRBJ2-7, with D hard to call. Germline values: CDR1 KGHSH, CDR2 LQKENI. Trimming removed 2 bases at V and 1 base at J, with 9 bases between. This CDR3 region has 14 residues. The CDR3 reads CASSPDSRSYEQYF. The CDR3 bases are TGTGCCAGCTCACCAGACTCCCGATCCTACGAGCAGTACTTC. Combining the CDR3 with reference TRBV18 and TRBJ2-7 gives the whole variable domain NAGVMQNPRHLVRRRGQEARLRCSPMKGHSHVYWYRQLPEEGLKFMVYLQKENIIDESGMPKERFSAEFPKEGPSILRIQQVVRGDSAAYFCASSPDSRSYEQYFGPGTRLTVT.

This clone was detected only a few times. The gene calls are TRBV10-2 and TRBJ1-5, with a possible D match to TRBD1 (6 bases). Germline lookup yields CDR1 WSHSY and CDR2 SAAADI. The CDR3 is 16 amino acids. V dropped 2 bases and J dropped 7 bases, with 18 bases sitting between them. Here the CDR3 reads CASSEGRNRVGQPQHF. The CDR3 nucleotides are TGCGCCAGCAGTGAGGGGCGTAACAGGGTCGGACAGCCCCAGCATTTT.

The CDR3 bases are TGTGCCAGCAGCGTATCCCCCCTTACTGCTAATGAAGCTTTCTTT. It is translated as CASSVSPLTANEAFF. The V call is TRBV9, the J call TRBJ1-1; D is uncertain. Trimming took off 1 base at V and 7 bases at J, with 17 bases between the two ends. CDR1 and CDR2 (germline): SGDLS, YYNGEE. This CDR3 has 15 residues. Complete variable domain (other parts from reference TRBV9 and TRBJ1-1): DSGVTQTPKHLITATGQRVTLRCSPRSGDLSVYWYQQSLDQGLQFLIQYYNGEERAKGNILERFSAQQFPDLHSELNLSSLELGDSALYFCASSVSPLTANEAFFGQGTRLTVV.

V usage is TRBV9 and J usage is TRBJ1-3; D is possibly TRBD1 (5 bases). CDR1 and CDR2 from the germline V gene are SGDLS and YYNGEE. Trimming shortened V by 2 bases and J by 0 bases, and 12 bases separated the two germline ends. The CDR3 has 16 amino acids. CDR3 sequence (DNA): TGTGCCAGCAGCGTGGGGCAGCTCTTCTCTGGAAACACCATATATTTT. It translates to CASSVGQLFSGNTIYF. Combining the CDR3 with reference TRBV9 and TRBJ1-3 gives the whole variable domain DSGVTQTPKHLITATGQRVTLRCSPRSGDLSVYWYQQSLDQGLQFLIQYYNGEERAKGNILERFSAQQFPDLHSELNLSSLELGDSALYFCASSVGQLFSGNTIYFGEGSWLTVV.

The V call is TRBV7-6, the J call TRBJ2-1; 8 positions agree with TRBD1. The CDR3 loop spans 15 amino acids. V shed 5 bases and J 4 bases; nucleotides not matched to a gene: 7. Germline CDR1 is SGHVS and CDR2 is FNYEAQ. The CDR3 sequence: CASSPRTGMYNEQFF. The CDR3 coding sequence is TGTGCCAGCAGCCCACGGACAGGGATGTACAATGAGCAGTTCTTC.

This clone came up once. The V and J genes are TRBV18 and TRBJ2-4; 10 bases match TRBD2. J gave up 8 bases and V 1 base, and 8 bases lay outside the gene matches. The CDR3 spans 16 residues. Germline-derived CDR1 and CDR2 are KGHSH and LQKENI. CDR3 bases: TGTGCCAGCTCACCACGGGTAGCGGGGGGTTTCGACATTCAGTACTTC. Protein product: CASSPRVAGGFDIQYF.

J is TRBJ2-5 and V is TRBV5-1; D is unclear. The end of the DNA is better explained by TRBJ2-7, so the J call may be wrong. This CDR3 is built from 12 residues. The germline V gene encodes CDR1 SGHRS and CDR2 YFSETQ. The CDR3 reads CASSLPPYEQYF. CDR3 DNA sequence: TGCGCCAGCAGCTTGCCCCCTTACGAGCAGTACTTC.

The CDR3, as DNA: TGTGCCAGCTCACCTCCCCTTGCTCGCGGGGGATCCTACGAGCAGTACTTC. It codes for CASSPPLARGGSYEQYF. This sequence joins TRBV18 and TRBJ2-7; 7 bases are a match to TRBD2. The CDR3 covers 17 residues. Germline CDR1 and CDR2: KGHSH and LQKENI. V lost 3 bases and J lost 1; bases outside the gene matches: 12.

The chain recombines TRBV5-1 with TRBJ1-1, with TRBD1 matching 8 bases. CDR1 SGHRS and CDR2 YFSETQ come from the germline V gene. Trimming at V came to 2 bases and at J to 1 base, leaving 1 base not matched to a gene. There are 14 residues in the CDR3. The CDR3 reads CASSFGTGNTEAFF. The CDR3 DNA reads as TGCGCCAGCAGCTTTGGGACAGGGAACACTGAAGCTTTCTTT.

V gene TRBV6-5 combines with J gene TRBJ1-1; unclear D gene. The CDR3 totals 14 residues. Trimming removed 5 bases at V and 3 bases at J, with 13 bases between. Per germline, CDR1 MNHEY and CDR2 SVGAGI. CDR3 nucleotide sequence: TGTGCCAGCAGTCCGACACGTGGGGACACTGAAGCTTTCTTT. It yields the protein CASSPTRGDTEAFF.

The chain employs TRBV6-1 and TRBJ1-2; D might be TRBD1 (5 bases). The ends were cut back, 3 bases at V and 5 bases at J, with 16 bases in the middle. Germline V gene lookup returns CDR1 MNHNS and CDR2 SASEGT. This CDR3 is built from 15 residues. The CDR3 DNA follows: TGTGCCAGCAGTGAGGGTGAGGGGCTTAGGTATGGCTACACCTTC. It is translated as CASSEGEGLRYGYTF.

This chain joins TRBV15 and TRBJ2-1; maybe TRBD2 (6 bases). The CDR3 loop spans 16 amino acids. Trimming removed 2 bases from V and 6 bases from J, with 17 bases in between. Germline-derived CDR1 and CDR2 are LNHNV and YYDKDF (reference sequence). The CDR3 sequence is CATSRPIGPGGNEQFF. The CDR3 nucleotides read TGTGCCACCAGCAGACCAATCGGGCCCGGGGGCAATGAGCAGTTCTTC.

V gene TRBV29-1 combines with J gene TRBJ1-1, with D unclear. Germline V gene sequence: CDR1 SQVTM, CDR2 ANQGSEA. The CDR3 sequence is 15 residues long. The V gene lost 4 bases and the J gene lost 0 bases, with 15 bases spanning the gap. The CDR3 sequence: CSVAWVPKMNTEAFF. The CDR3 DNA reads TGCAGCGTTGCCTGGGTCCCTAAAATGAACACTGAAGCTTTCTTT.

The chain couples TRBV5-6 to TRBJ1-1; a possible D gene is TRBD1 (5 bases). The CDR3 is 13 amino acids. Germline V gene lookup returns CDR1 SGHDT and CDR2 YYEEEE. The V and J ends lost 4 bases and 3 bases respectively, with 10 bases between them. CDR3 amino acids: CASSPDTDTEAFF. CDR3 in DNA: TGTGCCAGCAGCCCGGACACTGACACTGAAGCTTTCTTT.

The V gene is TRBV6-5, the J gene TRBJ1-1; no reliable D call. The CDR3 sequence is 13 residues long. Trimming left V 6 bases short and J 3 bases short, with 11 bases between. Germline CDR1 and CDR2: MNHEY and SVGAGI. The CDR3 region has the DNA TGTGCCAGCAGCTTACTCAAATACACTGAAGCTTTCTTT. Its translation: CASSLLKYTEAFF.

J is TRBJ2-4 and V is TRBV19, with D tentatively TRBD2 (6 bases). Trimming took 7 bases from V and 0 from J, leaving 16 bases between them. CDR1 LNHDA and CDR2 SQIVND come from the germline V gene (reference sequence). The CDR3 length is 16 residues. DNA for the CDR3: TGTGCCAGTACTTTGGGGGGTGCTCTAGCCAAAAACATTCAGTACTTC. Protein product: CASTLGGALAKNIQYF.

This sequence joins TRBV18 and TRBJ2-5; 7 bases are a match to TRBD1. V trimming: 3 bases; J trimming: 4 bases; junction bases outside the gene matches: 8. The CDR3 covers 15 residues. Germline V gene sequence: CDR1 KGHSH, CDR2 LQKENI. The CDR3 protein is CASSPGQVIGETQYF. The DNA for the CDR3 is TGTGCCAGCTCACCCGGACAGGTAATCGGAGAGACCCAGTACTTC.

This chain connects TRBV13 to TRBJ2-3, with a weak D call TRBD2 (5 bases). Germline V gives CDR1 PRHDT, CDR2 FYEKMQ (reference sequence). The CDR3 loop spans 14 amino acids. V was cut by 4 bases and J by 6 bases, with 14 bases left in between. CDR3 amino acids: CASSSVRVQDTQYF. CDR3 DNA: TGTGCCAGCAGCTCGGTGAGGGTTCAGGATACGCAGTATTTT.

The chain employs TRBV6-4 and TRBJ2-3, with D perhaps matching TRBD1 or TRBD2 (5 bases each). The CDR3 runs 17 residues. The germline V gene has CDR1 MRHNA and CDR2 SNTAGT. Trimming took off 10 bases at V and 0 bases at J, with 23 bases between the two ends. This CDR3 reads CATFGDRAQNSTDTQYF. The CDR3 DNA is TGTGCCACCTTTGGGGACCGCGCACAGAATAGCACAGATACGCAGTATTTT.

The J gene is TRBJ2-1, the V gene TRBV9, with 8 nucleotides matching TRBD1. V gave up 4 bases and J gave up 5 bases; unmatched junction bases: 11. Germline CDR1 is SGDLS and CDR2 is YYNGEE. The CDR3 spans 16 residues. The DNA for the CDR3 is TGTGCCAGCAGCCCAGACGGGACAGGTATGAACAATGAGCAGTTCTTC. Translating it yields CASSPDGTGMNNEQFF.

The chain links TRBV6-1 to TRBJ1-1; the D gene is possibly TRBD1 (5 bases). The CDR3 sequence is 14 residues long. V gave up 6 bases and J gave up 0 bases, with 11 bases separating them. From germline, CDR1 is MNHNS and CDR2 SASEGT. The CDR3 loop is CASRAGHLNTEAFF. Here the CDR3 DNA reads TGTGCCAGCAGGGCCGGACACCTGAACACTGAAGCTTTCTTT.

V gene TRBV9 combines with J gene TRBJ2-1; a weak D match, TRBD1 (6 bases). This CDR3 spans 18 amino acids. Germline V gene data show CDR1 as SGDLS and CDR2 as YYNGEE. V was cut by 0 bases and J by 0 bases, with 16 bases left in between. This CDR3 reads CASSVVGAPPSSYNEQFF. The CDR3, as DNA: TGTGCCAGCAGCGTAGTGGGGGCCCCACCAAGCTCCTACAATGAGCAGTTCTTC.

This chain joins TRBV19 and TRBJ2-5; D possibly corresponds to TRBD2 (6 bases). The V gene lost 3 bases and the J gene lost 5 bases, with 19 bases spanning the gap. This CDR3 contains 16 residues. Germline CDR1 is LNHDA and CDR2 is SQIVND (reference sequence). This chain's CDR3 is CASSIAAGGGRETQYF. For the CDR3, the DNA is TGTGCCAGTAGTATCGCCGCCGGGGGAGGCAGGGAGACCCAGTACTTC. The full variable domain, rest sourced from reference TRBV19 and TRBJ2-5, is DGGITQSPKYLFRKEGQNVTLSCEQNLNHDAMYWYRQDPGQGLRLIYYSQIVNDFQKGDIAEGYSVSREKKESFPLTVTSAQKNPTAFYLCASSIAAGGGRETQYFGPGTRLLVL.